A single sample is the source of the 27 T cell receptor beta chains below, sequenced in a study of PD-L1 blockade in urothelial cancer. Produced via immunoSEQ multiplex PCR; TCRdb's table is partial and in-frame only. The repertoire holds about 88,000 clones, with roughly nine tenths as singletons. The sequences come from PBMCs, collected around atezolizumab (anti-PD-L1) treatment. The receptors here all came from a man in his 60s with urothelial cancer.

V and J are TRBV4-1 and TRBJ1-4, with TRBD1 matching 7 bases. Germline V CDR1 and CDR2: MGHRA, YSYEKL. This CDR3 comprises 16 residues. Trimming cost V 1 base and J 4 bases; bases outside gene matches: 6. DNA for the CDR3: TGCGCCAGCAGCCAAGCATCACAGGGGAATAATGAAAAACTGTTTTTT. Its translation is CASSQASQGNNEKLFF.

The chain uses TRBV13 and TRBJ1-2; TRBD1 aligns across 7 bases. V dropped 4 bases and J dropped 5; count of bases not matched to a gene: 7. CDR1 is PRHDT, CDR2 FYEKMQ, per germline (reference sequence). The CDR3 consists of 14 residues. CDR3 region: CASSSTGLEYGYTF. The CDR3 DNA reads as TGTGCCAGCAGCTCGACAGGGTTGGAATATGGCTACACCTTC.

J is TRBJ1-2 and V is TRBV28; D possibly corresponds to TRBD1 (6 bases). Trimming pared 10 bases from V and 0 bases from J, leaving 15 bases between. The CDR3 has 14 residues. Germline values: CDR1 MDHEN, CDR2 SYDVKM. CDR3 DNA sequence: TGTGCCACCTCTTCGGGACAAGCTAACTATGGCTACACCTTC. Translation: CATSSGQANYGYTF.

V usage is TRBV14 and J usage is TRBJ1-1; TRBD1 matches 9 bases. The CDR3 extends over 17 amino acids. Germline assignment: CDR1 SGHDN and CDR2 FVKESK. V shed 0 bases, J shed 1 base, and the junction held 6 bases outside the gene matches. CDR3 bases: TGTGCCAGCAGCCAAGAAGTGGGGACAGGGACGAACACTGAAGCTTTCTTT. Protein: CASSQEVGTGTNTEAFF.

This clone was seen a single time. This rearrangement joins TRBV5-4 to TRBJ2-3, with D perhaps matching TRBD2 (5 bases). Trimming cost V 1 base and J 0 bases, with 9 bases left between them. The CDR3 runs 15 residues. The V gene's germline CDR1 is SGHNT and CDR2 YYREEE (reference sequence). In DNA, the CDR3 is TGTGCCAGCAGCTTGTCTAGCTATAGCACAGATACGCAGTATTTT. Translating gives CASSLSSYSTDTQYF.

This sequence joins TRBV7-3 and TRBJ2-3; D might be TRBD2 (5 bases). The CDR3 is 13 amino acids. CDR1 and CDR2 (germline): SGHTA, FQGTGA. Trimming removed 4 bases at V and 4 bases at J, with 9 bases between. DNA of the CDR3: TGTGCCAGCAGCTCTAGCCTAGCAGATACGCAGTATTTT. Translated: CASSSSLADTQYF.

V gene TRBV28 combines with J gene TRBJ2-2; D ambiguous. Trimming pared 3 bases from V and 2 bases from J, leaving 7 bases between. Germline V gene lookup returns CDR1 MDHEN and CDR2 SYDVKM. This CDR3 spans 14 amino acids. CDR3 DNA sequence: TGTGCCAGCAGTTTGGAGATAAACACCGGGGAGCTGTTTTTT. Amino acid sequence: CASSLEINTGELFF.

The chain is built from TRBV5-1 and TRBJ2-5; 13 nucleotides line up with TRBD2. This CDR3 spans 15 amino acids. CDR1 is SGHRS and CDR2 is YFSETQ in the germline V gene. The V segment lost 0 bases and the J segment 5 bases; nucleotides outside the gene matches: 1. CDR3 DNA: TGCGCCAGCAGCTTGGGGACTAGCGGGAGTGAGACCCAGTACTTC. It is translated as CASSLGTSGSETQYF.

This chain joins TRBV29-1 and TRBJ2-4, with D possibly matching TRBD2 (6 bases). Between the trimmed V and J ends, which lost 4 bases and 6 bases, there was a span of 13 bases. Germline values: CDR1 SQVTM, CDR2 ANQGSEA. The CDR3 runs to 13 residues. The CDR3 reads CSVGTGGLNIQYF. CDR3 in DNA: TGCAGCGTTGGAACCGGGGGTTTAAACATTCAGTACTTC.

V usage is TRBV4-2 and J usage is TRBJ2-5, with 10 positions matching TRBD2. The ends lost 1 base at V and 4 bases at J; junction bases unmatched: 6. In germline, CDR1 is LGHNA, CDR2 YNFKEQ. CDR3 length equals 16 residues. For the CDR3, the DNA is TGTGCCAGCAGCCAAGTCGCAGCGGGGGGGGGAGAGACCCAGTACTTC. As protein: CASSQVAAGGGETQYF.

The chain employs TRBV1 and TRBJ2-2; the table gives TRBD2 as D, unverified against the DNA. TRBV1 is a known pseudogene. The CDR3 covers 23 residues. The CDR3 sequence: CTSSLTPILRDAGRTLNTGELFF. The CDR3 DNA is TGCACCAGCAGCCTAACTCCCATTCTCAGGGATGCGGGGAGAACACTAAACACCGGGGAGCTGTTTTTT.

This sequence joins TRBV28 and TRBJ1-2; D possibly corresponds to TRBD1 (5 bases). Trimming pared 7 bases from V and 4 bases from J, leaving 13 bases between. The CDR3 contains 13 residues. Germline CDR1 reads MDHEN; CDR2 reads SYDVKM. CDR3 DNA: TGTGCCAGCACCGGGGGGACGGGCTATGGCTACACCTTC. It codes for CASTGGTGYGYTF.

This clone was seen only a few times. V is TRBV7-3 and J is TRBJ2-1; D remains ambiguous. CDR1 and CDR2 from the germline V gene are SGHTA and FQGTGA. The CDR3 consists of 11 residues. Trimming removed 5 bases from V and 4 bases from J, with 3 bases in between. Written as DNA, the CDR3 is TGTGCCAGCAGCCGTTACAATGAGCAGTTCTTC. Translation gives CASSRYNEQFF.

The J gene is TRBJ1-5, the V gene TRBV29-1, with no clear D. In germline, CDR1 is SQVTM, CDR2 ANQGSEA. The V end lost 4 bases, the J end lost 7 bases, and 14 bases lay between the germline ends. CDR3 length: 13 amino acids. As DNA, the CDR3 is TGCAGCGTTGTACTCACTGACGGGCAGCCCCAGCATTTT. Translated, it gives CSVVLTDGQPQHF.

This chain joins TRBV27 and TRBJ2-7; 11 nucleotides line up with TRBD1. The germline CDR1 and CDR2 sequences are MNHEY and SMNVEV (reference sequence). This CDR3 region has 15 residues. Trimming cost V 1 base and J 7 bases; bases outside gene matches: 6. The CDR3 DNA reads as TGTGCCAGCAGTTTATTGGGACAGGGGGATCGGGAGCAGTACTTC. It specifies CASSLLGQGDREQYF.

The DNA of the CDR3 is TGTGCCAGCATTGCCGGGACAGGGAGGGAGCAGTACTTC. Amino acids: CASIAGTGREQYF. V is TRBV28 and J is TRBJ2-7; 9 nucleotides match TRBD1. The CDR3 length is 13 residues. J gave up 7 bases and V 7 bases, and 8 bases lay outside the gene matches. Germline CDR1 MDHEN, CDR2 SYDVKM.

CDR3 DNA sequence: TGTGCCAGCAGACCCGGGACAGACTATGGCTACACCTTC. Its protein product is CASRPGTDYGYTF. This chain uses TRBV6-6 with TRBJ1-2; 7 bases are a match to TRBD1. V lost 6 bases to trimming and J lost 3 bases; unmatched junction nucleotides: 4. In germline, CDR1 is MNHNY, CDR2 SVGAGI (reference sequence). CDR3 size: 13 residues.

The chain recombines TRBV7-9 with TRBJ2-3; TRBD2 matches at 14 bases. This CDR3 contains 15 residues. Germline CDR1 is SEHNR and CDR2 is FQNEAQ (reference sequence). V dropped 1 base and J dropped 11; count of bases not matched to a gene: 5. CDR3 bases: TGTGCCAGCAGCTTAGGACTAGCGGGGGGGCTTGGGCAGTATTTT. Amino acids: CASSLGLAGGLGQYF.

The chain combines TRBV20-1 with TRBJ1-2; D is unresolved. V lost 5 bases and J lost 4, with 8 bases in between. The CDR3 consists of 11 residues. Per germline, CDR1 DFQATT and CDR2 SNEGSKA (reference sequence). The CDR3 reads CSAYSIYGYTF. CDR3 DNA sequence: TGCAGTGCTTATAGTATCTATGGCTACACCTTC.

To note about this clone: Sequence at one end of the junction differs from germline and may be a read error. CDR3 protein: CASSQGRGGDKLF. The CDR3 DNA follows: TGTGCCAGCAGCCAAGGTCGGGGGGGGGACAAACTTTTT. The gene calls are TRBV4-2 and TRBJ2-3; 8 nucleotides line up with TRBD2. Looked up from germline, CDR1 is LGHNA and CDR2 is YNFKEQ. This CDR3 spans 13 amino acids.

The chain uses TRBV6-6 and TRBJ1-5; 8 positions match TRBD1. Trimming removed 6 bases from V and 6 bases from J; junction bases left unmatched: 10. Germline CDR1 is MNHNY and CDR2 is SVGAGI (reference sequence). This CDR3 region has 15 residues. The DNA for the CDR3 is TGTGCCAGCAGGCGGACAGGGAATTCGGTTCAGCCCCAGCATTTT. This encodes CASRRTGNSVQPQHF.

CDR3 in DNA: TGTGCCAGCAGCCAGGGACAAGAGCTTTCAGAGACCCAGTACTTC. It translates to CASSQGQELSETQYF. This rearrangement joins TRBV5-4 to TRBJ2-5; possibly TRBD1 for D (6 bases). Germline lookup yields CDR1 SGHNT and CDR2 YYREEE (reference sequence). The V and J ends lost 4 bases and 4 bases respectively, with 17 bases between them. This CDR3 contains 15 residues.

The J gene is TRBJ1-6, the V gene TRBV5-1, with 8 bases identical to TRBD1. CDR3 length: 16 residues. Germline values: CDR1 SGHRS, CDR2 YFSETQ. V was clipped by 0 bases and J by 15 bases; unmatched bases: 14. The CDR3 spells CASSLDHRGSGEDLHF. The CDR3 coding sequence is TGCGCCAGCAGCTTGGATCACAGGGGGTCGGGGGAAGACCTCCACTTT.

V gene TRBV4-2 combines with J gene TRBJ1-1; D gene unclear. This CDR3 contains 12 residues. The V end lost 1 base, the J end lost 11 bases, and 11 bases lay between the germline ends. CDR1 LGHNA and CDR2 YNFKEQ come from the germline V gene. In nucleotides, the CDR3 is TGTGCCAGCAGCCAAGGACGGGGTGTTGCTTTCTTT. It specifies CASSQGRGVAFF.

J is TRBJ2-1 and V is TRBV29-1; D is possibly TRBD1 (5 bases). CDR3 size: 14 residues. Between the trimmed V and J ends, which lost 3 bases and 9 bases, there was a span of 18 bases. Germline CDR1 SQVTM, CDR2 ANQGSEA. CDR3 loop: CSVDIWGQGTEQFF. The CDR3 bases are TGCAGCGTTGATATTTGGGGCCAGGGAACTGAGCAGTTCTTC.

This clone was seen a single time. This rearrangement joins TRBV18 to TRBJ1-1; D gene uncertain. Between the trimmed V and J ends, which lost 3 bases and 0 bases, there was a span of 8 bases. CDR1 and CDR2 from the germline V gene are KGHSH and LQKENI. The CDR3 runs 14 residues. This CDR3 is CASSPGSLNTEAFF. Written as DNA, the CDR3 is TGTGCCAGCTCACCGGGCAGCCTGAACACTGAAGCTTTCTTT.

The CDR3 loop is CASSVGGNSYNEQFF. CDR3 bases: TGTGCCAGCAGCGTAGGAGGAAACTCCTACAATGAGCAGTTCTTC. The chain links TRBV9 to TRBJ2-1; no reliable D call. This CDR3 region has 15 residues. Germline V lookup: CDR1 SGDLS, CDR2 YYNGEE. The V end was cut by 0 bases, the J end by 0 bases, with 7 bases between.